The T cell receptor (beta chain) under discussion was sequenced for a study of regulatory T cells in long-lasting Graves disease. Study as a whole: Antithyroid drugs had been taken under 3 months by newly diagnosed Graves' patients.

TCR beta libraries were built with iRepertoire HTBI primers and Arm-PCR of CDR3 regions. TCRdb reanalysed the multiplex PCR reads using MiXCR and keeps one entry per CDR3 protein. Here the sample spans 450,000 to 600,000 distinct CDR3 sequences, 13% being singletons. Time point given: newly diagnosed GD, antithyroid drugs for less than 3 months. The authors made the TCR library using RNA they extracted from PBMCs. Per the germline V gene, CDR1 is SGHNT and CDR2 is YYREEE (reference sequence). V was cut by 4 bases and J by 3 bases, with 13 bases left in between. The CDR3 runs 14 residues. This clonotype has more than one count but fewer than ten. This sample was also put to use in a study of T cells in Graves' hyperthyroidism and ophthalmopathy. Per that study: Patients with uncontrolled infections, other autoimmune diseases, pregnancy or lactation were excluded. A first-round RT-PCR of the TCR CDR3 used the HTBI primer set. It was a median 6.5 months before onset that the model predicted ophthalmopathy.

The receptor comes from a man between 25 and 39 years old with Graves disease. The sample was peripheral blood mononuclear cells (PBMCs), taken at new diagnosis, from a patient treated with antithyroid drugs. The chain employs TRBV5-4 and TRBJ2-5, with a tentative D call TRBD1 (6 bases). CDR3 residues: CASSPGASEETQYF. DNA for the CDR3: TGTGCCAGCAGCCCAGGGGCGAGTGAAGAGACCCAGTACTTC.